This T cell receptor (beta chain) originates from a study of blood T cell repertoires in COVID-19. Study in general: Samples representing acute and convalescent COVID-19 were sourced from the United States, Italy and Spain. In each case, the material was cDNA or gDNA derived from T cells, B-cell-depleted T cells, or PBMCs.

Methods used by the authors: Reference gene primers were amplified, and this amplification served to estimate nucleated cell counts. Profiling relied on immunoSEQ multiplex PCR, and the TCRdb table lists in-frame clones only, not all of them. From that table come the V and J calls and clone size; the DNA was used to work out D and trimming. Here the sample spans about 120,000 clones, 79% being singletons. The germline V gene has CDR1 SGHTA and CDR2 FQGNSA. The V gene lost 4 bases and the J gene lost 2 bases, with 11 bases spanning the gap. The CDR3 length is 14 residues. This receptor was obtained from a woman of 80 years or more with acute or convalescent COVID-19. Sequenced sample: peripheral blood. J is TRBJ2-5 and V is TRBV7-2; D may be TRBD2 (6 bases). The CDR3 bases are TGTGCCAGCAGCTACGGGACTCAACAAGAGACCCAGTACTTC. Amino acid sequence: CASSYGTQQETQYF.